The 20 T cell receptor beta chains below were found in one sample sequenced in a study of response to subunit inactivated influenza vaccine (dated by TCRdb to the late 2010s). The method was RT-PCR. Instrument on record: Illumina HiSeq 2500. TCRdb took the public reads, trimmed them with fastp at Q25, ran MiXCR for clone calling and kept in-frame beta chains. When rows share a CDR3 protein, they turn into one entry using the most common DNA and genes. The sample table records some 800,000 distinct CDR3 sequences; around 20% of these occur just once. Together, the top ten hold about a tenth of the sample. The sample here was PBMCs from blood, taken more than 4 days after vaccination. These receptor sequences come from a man aged 45-65 years who received an inactivated influenza vaccine. Donor details come from another sample of the same person, matched by shared clones.

The CDR3 loop is CASSWQGASNQPQHF. CDR3 in DNA: TGTGCCAGCAGTTGGCAGGGCGCCAGCAATCAGCCCCAGCATTTT. The chain uses TRBV12-3 or TRBV12-4 and TRBJ1-5, with D maybe TRBD1 (5 bases). Trimming removed 4 bases from V and 1 base from J, with 11 bases in between. The CDR3 has 15 residues.

This clonotype has a handful of counts. This chain joins TRBV7-2 and TRBJ2-1; TRBD1 matches 8 bases. The CDR3 is 14 amino acids. Trimming removed 5 bases from V and 7 bases from J; junction bases left unmatched: 7. Germline CDR1 is SGHTA and CDR2 is FQGNSA. CDR3 nucleotides: TGTGCCAGCAGCCAGGGACAGGCGATAAATGAGCAGTTCTTC. Translating gives CASSQGQAINEQFF.

The J gene is TRBJ1-1, the V gene TRBV5-5, with D possibly TRBD1 on 6 matching bases. The CDR3 extends over 16 amino acids. Germline V lookup: CDR1 SGHKS, CDR2 YYEKEE (reference sequence). V lost 5 bases and J lost 6, with 23 bases in between. The CDR3 sequence: CASSTRGGGGGAEAFF. The DNA for the CDR3 is TGTGCCAGCAGTACGAGGGGGGGCGGAGGAGGGGCTGAAGCTTTCTTT.

This rearrangement joins TRBV28 to TRBJ2-1; 7 nucleotides align to TRBD1. This CDR3 contains 13 residues. Germline V gene lookup returns CDR1 MDHEN and CDR2 SYDVKM. V shed 7 bases and J 6 bases; nucleotides not matched to a gene: 6. CDR3 amino acids: CASKQGPTNEQFF. The CDR3, as DNA: TGTGCCAGCAAACAGGGGCCTACCAATGAGCAGTTCTTC. The full variable domain, in which reference TRBV28 and TRBJ2-1 provide the parts outside the CDR3, is DVKVTQSSRYLVKRTGEKVFLECVQDMDHENMFWYRQDPGLGLRLIYFSYDVKMKEKGDIPEGYSVSREKKERFSLILESASTNQTSMYLCASKQGPTNEQFFGPGTRLTVL.

This clonotype was seen ten or more times. This chain connects TRBV5-1 to TRBJ2-7, with 8 bases fitting TRBD1. CDR3 length: 13 residues. Germline CDR1 SGHRS, CDR2 YFSETQ. V lost 5 bases to trimming and J lost 7 bases; unmatched junction nucleotides: 8. The CDR3 bases are TGCGCCAGCAGGTTACAGGGGGAAGGTGAGCAGTACTTC. Amino acids: CASRLQGEGEQYF.

The chain is built from TRBV3-1 and TRBJ1-2, with a tentative D call TRBD1 (5 bases). Germline loops: CDR1 LGHDT, CDR2 YNNKEL (reference sequence). V was cut by 4 bases and J by 6 bases, with 12 bases left in between. The CDR3 loop spans 13 amino acids. CDR3 sequence (DNA): TGTGCCAGCAGCCCAGGGTCTGCGGATGGCTACACCTTC. Translated: CASSPGSADGYTF.

The V and J genes are TRBV3-1 and TRBJ1-5; possible D gene TRBD1, 6 bases. V was clipped by 1 base and J by 3 bases, with 7 bases between them. Germline CDR1 and CDR2: LGHDT and YNNKEL (reference sequence). CDR3 size: 14 residues. In DNA, the CDR3 is TGTGCCAGCAGCCAAGGGACAGTCAATCAGCCCCAGCATTTT. Translating gives CASSQGTVNQPQHF.

In its sample, this clonotype was seen a few times. The chain couples TRBV5-4 to TRBJ2-7; 8 bases are shared with TRBD1. Germline V gene lookup returns CDR1 SGHNT and CDR2 YYREEE (reference sequence). The CDR3 length is 16 residues. Unmatched junction bases numbered 10, after V lost 4 bases and J lost 1 base. The CDR3 DNA reads TGTGCCAGCAGCGCCCCAGGACAGGGATCATCCTACGAGCAGTACTTC. Translated: CASSAPGQGSSYEQYF. The variable domain in full, with the rest retrieved from reference TRBV5-4 and TRBJ2-7, is ETGVTQSPTHLIKTRGQQVTLRCSSQSGHNTVSWYQQALGQGPQFIFQYYREEENGRGNFPPRFSGLQFPNYSSELNVNALELDDSALYLCASSAPGQGSSYEQYFGPGTRLTVT.

The gene calls are TRBV4-1 and TRBJ2-1, with 8 bases identical to TRBD2. V shed 0 bases, J shed 12 bases, and the junction held 13 bases outside the gene matches. The CDR3 has 16 amino acids. CDR1 is MGHRA, CDR2 YSYEKL, per germline. CDR3 amino acids: CASSQDAGFSGTLQFF. CDR3 in DNA: TGCGCCAGCAGCCAAGATGCGGGATTTAGCGGGACTTTGCAGTTCTTC.

The V and J genes are TRBV9 and TRBJ1-5, with D possibly being TRBD1 (5 bases). Trimming took 4 bases from V and 3 from J, leaving 14 bases between them. Germline V gives CDR1 SGDLS, CDR2 YYNGEE. The CDR3 is made up of 15 amino acids. The DNA for the CDR3 is TGTGCCAGCAGCCCCGCCGGGGCCGACAATCAGCCCCAGCATTTT. It is translated as CASSPAGADNQPQHF.

This clonotype showed up just a few times. The chain couples TRBV6-2 or TRBV6-3 to TRBJ2-5, with 8 bases identical to TRBD1. J was trimmed by 4 bases and V by 7 bases; bases with no gene match: 5. Per germline, CDR1 MNHEY and CDR2 SVGEGT. The CDR3 totals 13 residues. CDR3 sequence: CASKDRVLETQYF. CDR3 DNA sequence: TGTGCCAGCAAGGACAGGGTTCTAGAGACCCAGTACTTC.

CDR3 in DNA: TGTGCCAGCAGCCAGGGGACTAAATTTTCCAATGAGCAGTTCTTC. It specifies CASSQGTKFSNEQFF. The V and J genes are TRBV7-9 and TRBJ2-1, with D possibly matching TRBD2 (7 bases). V lost 5 bases to trimming and J lost 6 bases, with 17 bases between them. The germline V gene encodes CDR1 SEHNR and CDR2 FQNEAQ (reference sequence). The CDR3 runs 15 residues.

The rearrangement uses TRBV6-5 and TRBJ2-5, with 10 bases identical to TRBD2. Trimming removed 2 bases from V and 5 bases from J; junction bases left unmatched: 11. The CDR3 contains 17 residues. CDR1 is MNHEY, CDR2 SVGAGI, per germline. The chain's CDR3 is CASSYEISGGRRETQYF. The DNA for the CDR3 is TGTGCCAGCAGTTACGAGATTAGCGGGGGGAGGAGGGAGACCCAGTACTTC.

The chain is built from TRBV18 and TRBJ2-5; D perhaps matches TRBD1 (6 bases). V lost 3 bases to trimming and J lost 0 bases, with 8 bases between them. The germline V gene has CDR1 KGHSH and CDR2 LQKENI. The CDR3 sequence is 14 residues long. This chain's CDR3 is CASSPYRDQETQYF. The DNA of the CDR3 is TGTGCCAGCTCACCGTACAGGGACCAAGAGACCCAGTACTTC. Based on the CDR3 plus reference TRBV18 and TRBJ2-5, the full variable domain is NAGVMQNPRHLVRRRGQEARLRCSPMKGHSHVYWYRQLPEEGLKFMVYLQKENIIDESGMPKERFSAEFPKEGPSILRIQQVVRGDSAAYFCASSPYRDQETQYFGPGTRLLVL.

This clonotype was seen more than once but under ten times. The chain has TRBV27 and TRBJ1-6, with TRBD1 matching 9 bases. The CDR3 consists of 14 residues. V lost 5 bases, J lost 9 bases, and 5 bases stayed unmatched. From germline, CDR1 is MNHEY and CDR2 SMNVEV (reference sequence). The DNA of the CDR3 is TGTGCCAGCAGTATAGGGACAGGGACTTCACCCCTCCACTTT. This gives the protein CASSIGTGTSPLHF.

This clonotype came up a few times. The chain links TRBV6-1 to TRBJ2-7; TRBD2 matches 7 bases. After removal of 4 bases from V and 0 bases from J, the junction contained 9 bases not matched to a gene. The CDR3 consists of 16 residues. Germline loops: CDR1 MNHNS, CDR2 SASEGT. The CDR3 DNA follows: TGTGCCAGCAGTGCCCAGCGGGAATTACCCTCCTACGAGCAGTACTTC. This translates into CASSAQRELPSYEQYF.

This clonotype came up a few times. For the CDR3, the DNA is TGCGCCAGCAGCTCCGGGACAGGAAACAACGAGCAGTACTTC. It encodes CASSSGTGNNEQYF. V usage is TRBV5-1 and J usage is TRBJ2-7; 8 positions match TRBD1. After removal of 3 bases from V and 5 bases from J, the junction contained 7 bases not matched to a gene. The CDR3 totals 14 residues. CDR1 and CDR2 from the germline V gene are SGHRS and YFSETQ.

This clonotype has a handful of counts. CDR3 sequence: CSVEPGVGQPQHF. For the CDR3, the DNA is TGCAGCGTTGAGCCGGGTGTAGGTCAGCCCCAGCATTTT. The chain uses TRBV29-1 and TRBJ1-5; no clear D gene. Germline CDR1 is SQVTM and CDR2 is ANQGSEA. The V gene lost 3 bases and the J gene lost 6 bases, with 12 bases spanning the gap. This CDR3 spans 13 amino acids.

This clonotype has just a few counts. The chain links TRBV9 to TRBJ2-3, with TRBD2 matching over 7 bases. The CDR3 is 16 residues long. Germline V gene sequence: CDR1 SGDLS, CDR2 YYNGEE. V shed 0 bases, J shed 1 base, and the junction held 5 bases outside the gene matches. The CDR3 sequence: CASSVEAGSRTDTQYF. The CDR3 bases are TGTGCCAGCAGCGTAGAAGCGGGAAGTCGCACAGATACGCAGTATTTT.

The DNA for the CDR3 is TGTGCCAGCAGCCGGAGGGATAAGCCCTACGAGCAGTACTTC. Protein sequence: CASSRRDKPYEQYF. This chain links TRBV7-9 with TRBJ2-7; the D gene is possibly TRBD2 (6 bases). The CDR3 totals 14 residues. Trimming pared 5 bases from V and 2 bases from J, leaving 13 bases between. CDR1 and CDR2 from the germline V gene are SEHNR and FQNEAQ (reference sequence). Full variable domain (missing parts from reference TRBV7-9 and TRBJ2-7): DTGVSQNPRHKITKRGQNVTFRCDPISEHNRLYWYRQTLGQGPEFLTYFQNEAQLEKSRLLSDRFSAERPKGSFSTLEIQRTEQGDSAMYLCASSRRDKPYEQYFGPGTRLTVT.